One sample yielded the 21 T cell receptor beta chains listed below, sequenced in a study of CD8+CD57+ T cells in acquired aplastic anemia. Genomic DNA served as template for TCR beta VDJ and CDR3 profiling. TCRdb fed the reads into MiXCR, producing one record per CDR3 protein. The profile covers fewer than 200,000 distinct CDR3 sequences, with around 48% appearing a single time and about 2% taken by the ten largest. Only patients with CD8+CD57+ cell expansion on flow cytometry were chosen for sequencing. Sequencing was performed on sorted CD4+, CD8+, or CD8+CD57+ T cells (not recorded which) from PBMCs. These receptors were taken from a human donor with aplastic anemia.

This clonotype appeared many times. CDR3 region: CASSTTANTEAFF. The CDR3 DNA reads as TGTGCCAGCAGTACGACAGCGAACACTGAAGCTTTCTTT. The gene calls are TRBV11-3 and TRBJ1-1; D is perhaps TRBD1 (5 bases). The CDR3 runs 13 residues. Germline V gives CDR1 SGHNT, CDR2 YENEEA. V lost 6 bases, J lost 1 base, and 9 bases lay in between.

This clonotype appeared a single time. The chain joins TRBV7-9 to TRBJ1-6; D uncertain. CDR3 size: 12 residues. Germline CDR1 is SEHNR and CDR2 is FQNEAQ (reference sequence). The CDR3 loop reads CAVGFTNSPLHF. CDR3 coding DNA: TGTGCAGTCGGGTTTACTAATTCACCCCTCCACTTT.

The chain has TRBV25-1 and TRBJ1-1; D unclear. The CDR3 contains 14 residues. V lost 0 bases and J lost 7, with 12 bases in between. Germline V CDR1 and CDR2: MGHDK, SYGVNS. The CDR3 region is CASSEYWRDDEAFF. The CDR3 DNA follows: TGTGCCAGCAGTGAATACTGGAGGGATGATGAAGCTTTCTTT. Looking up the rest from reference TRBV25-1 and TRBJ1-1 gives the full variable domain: EADIYQTPRYLVIGTGKKITLECSQTMGHDKMYWYQQDPGMELHLIHYSYGVNSTEKGDLSSESTVSRIRTEHFPLTLESARPSHTSQYLCASSEYWRDDEAFFGQGTRLTVV.

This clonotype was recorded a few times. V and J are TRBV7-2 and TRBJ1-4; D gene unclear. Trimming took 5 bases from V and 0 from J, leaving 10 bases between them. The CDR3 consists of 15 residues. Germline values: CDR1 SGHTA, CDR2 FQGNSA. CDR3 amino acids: CASSLYTTTNEKLFF. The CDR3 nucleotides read TGTGCCAGCAGCCTTTACACCACAACTAATGAAAAACTGTTTTTT.

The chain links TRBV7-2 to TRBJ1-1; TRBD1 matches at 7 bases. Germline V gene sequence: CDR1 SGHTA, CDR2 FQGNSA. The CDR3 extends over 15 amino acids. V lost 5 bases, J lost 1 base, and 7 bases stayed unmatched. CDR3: CASSKIRTGNTEAFF. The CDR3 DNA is TGTGCCAGCAGCAAAATAAGGACAGGGAACACTGAAGCTTTCTTT.

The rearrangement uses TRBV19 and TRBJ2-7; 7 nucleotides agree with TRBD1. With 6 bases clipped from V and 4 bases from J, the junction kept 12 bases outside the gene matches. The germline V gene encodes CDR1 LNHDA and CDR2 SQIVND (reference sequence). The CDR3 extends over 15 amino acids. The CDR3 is CASSFAWTGSYEQYF. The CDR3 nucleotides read TGTGCCAGTAGCTTCGCGTGGACAGGCTCATACGAGCAGTACTTC.

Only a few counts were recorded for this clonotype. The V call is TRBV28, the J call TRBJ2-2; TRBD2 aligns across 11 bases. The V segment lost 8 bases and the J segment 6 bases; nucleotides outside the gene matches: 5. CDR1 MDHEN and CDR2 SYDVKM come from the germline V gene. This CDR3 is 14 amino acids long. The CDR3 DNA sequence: TGTGCCAGCCGGACTAGCGGGTGGTCCGGGGAGCTGTTTTTT. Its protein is CASRTSGWSGELFF.

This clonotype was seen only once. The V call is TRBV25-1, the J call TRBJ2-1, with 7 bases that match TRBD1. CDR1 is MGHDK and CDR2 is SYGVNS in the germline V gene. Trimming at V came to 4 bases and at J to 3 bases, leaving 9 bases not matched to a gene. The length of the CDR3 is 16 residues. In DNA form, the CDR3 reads TGTGCCAGCAGTGTTTCCGGGACAGTAATCTACAATGAGCAGTTCTTC. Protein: CASSVSGTVIYNEQFF.

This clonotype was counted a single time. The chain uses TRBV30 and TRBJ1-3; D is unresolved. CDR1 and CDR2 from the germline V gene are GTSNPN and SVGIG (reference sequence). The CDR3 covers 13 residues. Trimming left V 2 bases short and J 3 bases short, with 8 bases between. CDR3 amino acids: CAWSTKVGNTIYF. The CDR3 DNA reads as TGTGCCTGGAGTACGAAAGTTGGAAACACCATATATTTT.

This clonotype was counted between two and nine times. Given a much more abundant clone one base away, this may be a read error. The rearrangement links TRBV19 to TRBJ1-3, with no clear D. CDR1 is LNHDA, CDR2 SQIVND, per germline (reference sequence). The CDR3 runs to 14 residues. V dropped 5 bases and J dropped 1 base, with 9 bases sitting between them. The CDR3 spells CASSRPVSGNTIYF. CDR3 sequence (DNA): TGTGCCAGTAGTCGCCCAGTGTCTGGAAACACCATATATTTT.

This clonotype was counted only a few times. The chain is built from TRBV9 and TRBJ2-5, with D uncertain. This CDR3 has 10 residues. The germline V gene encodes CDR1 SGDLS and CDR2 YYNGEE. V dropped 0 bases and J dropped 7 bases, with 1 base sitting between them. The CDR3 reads CASSVGTQYF. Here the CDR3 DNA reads TGTGCCAGCAGCGTAGGGACCCAGTACTTC.

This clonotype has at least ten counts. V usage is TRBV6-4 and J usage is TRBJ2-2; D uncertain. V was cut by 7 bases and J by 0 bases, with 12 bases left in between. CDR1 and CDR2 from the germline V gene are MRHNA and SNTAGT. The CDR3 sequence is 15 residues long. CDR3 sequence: CASKKEFSNTGELFF. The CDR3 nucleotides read TGTGCCAGCAAAAAGGAGTTTTCGAACACCGGGGAGCTGTTTTTT.

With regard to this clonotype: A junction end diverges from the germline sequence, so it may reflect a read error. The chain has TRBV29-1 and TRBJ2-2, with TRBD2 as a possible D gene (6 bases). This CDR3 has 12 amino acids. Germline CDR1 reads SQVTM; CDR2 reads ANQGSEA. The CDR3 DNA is TGCAGCGCTGGGGGGAACACCGGTGAGCTGTTTTTT. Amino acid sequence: CSAGGNTGELFF.

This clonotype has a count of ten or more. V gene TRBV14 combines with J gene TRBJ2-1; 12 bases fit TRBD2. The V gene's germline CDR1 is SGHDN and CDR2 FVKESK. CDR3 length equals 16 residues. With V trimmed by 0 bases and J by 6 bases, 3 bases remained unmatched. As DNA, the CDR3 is TGTGCCAGCAGCCAAGACCGACTAGCGGGAGCCAATGAGCAGTTCTTC. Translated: CASSQDRLAGANEQFF.

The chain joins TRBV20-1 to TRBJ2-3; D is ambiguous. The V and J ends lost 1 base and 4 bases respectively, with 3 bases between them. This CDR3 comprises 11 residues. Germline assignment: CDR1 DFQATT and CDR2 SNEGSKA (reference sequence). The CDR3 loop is CSARVSDTQYF. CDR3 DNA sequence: TGCAGTGCTAGAGTGTCAGATACGCAGTATTTT.

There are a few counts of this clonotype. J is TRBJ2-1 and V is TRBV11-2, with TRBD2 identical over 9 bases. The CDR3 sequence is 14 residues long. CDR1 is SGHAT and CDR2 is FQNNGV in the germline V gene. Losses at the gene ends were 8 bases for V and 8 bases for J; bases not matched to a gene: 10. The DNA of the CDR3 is TGTGCCAGCGGGCCGGGACTAGCACGGCATGAGCAGTTCTTC. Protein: CASGPGLARHEQFF.

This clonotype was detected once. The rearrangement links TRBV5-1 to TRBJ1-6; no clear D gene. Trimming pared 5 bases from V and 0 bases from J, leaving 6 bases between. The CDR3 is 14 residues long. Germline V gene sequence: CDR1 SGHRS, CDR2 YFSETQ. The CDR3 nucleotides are TGCGCCAGCAGGTTAAGCTCCTATAATTCACCCCTCCACTTT. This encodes CASRLSSYNSPLHF.

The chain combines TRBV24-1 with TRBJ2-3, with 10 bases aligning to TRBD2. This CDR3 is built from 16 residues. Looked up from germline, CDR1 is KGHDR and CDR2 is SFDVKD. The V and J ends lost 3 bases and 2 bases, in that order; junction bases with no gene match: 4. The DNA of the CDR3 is TGTGCCACCAGTGATGCTACTAGCGGGACCACAGATACGCAGTATTTT. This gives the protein CATSDATSGTTDTQYF.

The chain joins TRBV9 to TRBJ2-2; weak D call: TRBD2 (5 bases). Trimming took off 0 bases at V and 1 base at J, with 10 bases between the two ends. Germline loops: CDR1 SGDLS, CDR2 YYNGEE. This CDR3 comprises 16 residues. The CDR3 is CASSVDGGGNTGELFF. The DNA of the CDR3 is TGTGCCAGCAGCGTAGACGGAGGAGGGAACACCGGGGAGCTGTTTTTT.

CDR3 sequence: CASSSRTSSFGNEQFF. As DNA, the CDR3 is TGTGCCAGCAGCTCAAGGACTAGCAGTTTTGGCAATGAGCAGTTCTTC. The chain employs TRBV5-4 and TRBJ2-1, with 8 bases lining up with TRBD2. The V segment lost 3 bases and the J segment 6 bases; nucleotides outside the gene matches: 11. The CDR3 has 16 amino acids. CDR1 is SGHNT and CDR2 is YYREEE in the germline V gene (reference sequence). Full variable domain (missing parts from reference TRBV5-4 and TRBJ2-1): ETGVTQSPTHLIKTRGQQVTLRCSSQSGHNTVSWYQQALGQGPQFIFQYYREEENGRGNFPPRFSGLQFPNYSSELNVNALELDDSALYLCASSSRTSSFGNEQFFGPGTRLTVL.

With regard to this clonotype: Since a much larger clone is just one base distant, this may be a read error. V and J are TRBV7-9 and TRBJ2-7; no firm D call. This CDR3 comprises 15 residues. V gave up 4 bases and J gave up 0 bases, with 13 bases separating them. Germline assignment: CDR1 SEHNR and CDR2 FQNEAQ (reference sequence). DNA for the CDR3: TGTGCCAGCAGCTCAGATCCTTCTAGCTCCTACGAGCAGTACTTC. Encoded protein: CASSSDPSSSYEQYF.